This T cell receptor beta chain was identified during a study of cytomegalovirus exposure and HLA in healthy donors. The CDR3 spans 18 residues. The J segment lost 3 bases and the V segment lost 0 bases, leaving 10 bases of the junction unmatched. Germline V gene lookup returns CDR1 MNHEY and CDR2 SMNVEV (reference sequence). This clone appeared once. The PCR used 60 Vbeta and 13 Jbeta primers. In the source study's methods: An analysis performed later counted about 80 million unique TCR beta chains (roughly 9.9 million of them shared). This table comes from immunoSEQ multiplex PCR, and its TCRdb copy is limited to in-frame clones, with some not included. D and trimming were read from the DNA, whereas the V and J calls and clone size are those reported in that table. The table shows roughly 250,000 clones, with roughly four fifths occurring only once.

The chain combines TRBV27 with TRBJ1-5, with 8 bases lining up with TRBD1. Specimen: PBMCs. This receptor was obtained from a woman aged 35 to 49 in good health and CMV-seropositive. The CDR3 here is CASSLSYSGGANNQPQHF. CDR3 bases: TGTGCCAGCAGTTTATCGTACTCAGGGGGCGCAAACAATCAGCCCCAGCATTTT.